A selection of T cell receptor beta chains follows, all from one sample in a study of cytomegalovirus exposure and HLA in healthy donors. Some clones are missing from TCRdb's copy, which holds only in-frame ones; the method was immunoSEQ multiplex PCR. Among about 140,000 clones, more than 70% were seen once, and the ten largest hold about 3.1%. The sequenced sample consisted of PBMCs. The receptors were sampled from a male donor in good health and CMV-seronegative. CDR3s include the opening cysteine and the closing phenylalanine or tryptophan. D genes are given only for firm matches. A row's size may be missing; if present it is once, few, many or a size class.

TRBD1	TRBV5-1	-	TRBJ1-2	CASSFGDRGSLYGYTF	TGCGCCAGCAGCTTCGGGGACAGGGGGTCCCTCTATGGCTACACCTTC
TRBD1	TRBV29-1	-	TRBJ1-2	CSVESGTVHGYTF	TGCAGCGTTGAATCCGGGACAGTCCATGGCTACACCTTC
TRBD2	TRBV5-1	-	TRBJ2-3	CASSFVSGGAVDTQYF	TGCGCCAGCAGCTTTGTTAGCGGGGGGGCCGTAGATACGCAGTATTTT
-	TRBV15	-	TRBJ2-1	CATSSRDSAYNEQFF	TGTGCCACCAGCAGTCGGGACTCAGCCTACAATGAGCAGTTCTTC
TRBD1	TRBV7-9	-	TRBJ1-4	CASSLTGGEKLFF	TGTGCCAGCAGCTTGACAGGGGGAGAAAAACTGTTTTTT
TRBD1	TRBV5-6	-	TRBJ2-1	CASSLEMGTEQFF	TGTGCCAGCAGCTTGGAGATGGGGACAGAACAGTTCTTC
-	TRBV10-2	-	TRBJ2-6	CASSLGVPPSSGANVLTF	TGCGCCAGCAGCCTAGGGGTACCACCGTCCTCTGGGGCCAACGTCCTGACTTTC
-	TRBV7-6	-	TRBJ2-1	CASSLTSISYNEQFF	TGTGCCAGCAGCTTAACTAGCATCTCCTACAATGAGCAGTTCTTC
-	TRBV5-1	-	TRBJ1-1	CASSLEGGRNTEAFF	TGCGCCAGCAGCTTGGAGGGAGGTAGGAACACTGAAGCTTTCTTT
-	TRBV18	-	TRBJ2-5	CASTPRRESGETQYF	TGTGCCAGCACCCCCCGGAGGGAATCAGGGGAGACCCAGTACTTC
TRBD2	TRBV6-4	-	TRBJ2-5	CASSRAGGPMETQYF	TGTGCCAGCAGTCGAGCGGGAGGGCCGATGGAGACCCAGTACTTC
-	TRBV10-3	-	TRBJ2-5	CAISGQGQQETQYF	TGTGCCATCAGTGGGCAGGGGCAACAAGAGACCCAGTACTTC
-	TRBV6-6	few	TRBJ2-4	CASTPTQGIAKNIQYF	TGTGCCAGCACCCCTACACAGGGAATAGCCAAAAACATTCAGTACTTC
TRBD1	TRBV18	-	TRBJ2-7	CASSYQTGWAYEQYF	TGTGCCAGCTCGTACCAGACAGGGTGGGCCTACGAGCAGTACTTC
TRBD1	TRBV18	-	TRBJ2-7	CASSPPGTVSSYEQYF	TGTGCCAGCTCACCACCAGGGACAGTAAGCTCCTACGAGCAGTACTTC
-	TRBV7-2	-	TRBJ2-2	CASSLRPQAGELFF	TGTGCCAGCAGCTTAAGGCCGCAGGCTGGGGAGCTGTTTTTT
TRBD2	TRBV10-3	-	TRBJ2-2	CAITPGTSGPGTGELFF	TGTGCCATCACTCCCGGGACTAGCGGCCCGGGCACCGGGGAGCTGTTTTTT
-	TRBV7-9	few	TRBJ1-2	CASSGGMFYGYTF	TGTGCCAGCAGCGGCGGAATGTTCTATGGCTACACCTTC
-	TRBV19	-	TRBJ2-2	CASSIYGTGELFF	TGTGCCAGTAGTATATACGGGACCGGGGAGCTGTTTTTT
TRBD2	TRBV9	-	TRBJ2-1	CASSVARSGGYSYNEQFF	TGTGCCAGCAGCGTAGCGAGAAGCGGGGGATATTCCTACAATGAGCAGTTCTTC
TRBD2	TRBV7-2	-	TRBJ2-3	CASRLNGRAVVDTQYF	TGTGCCAGCAGACTTAACGGGAGGGCCGTAGTAGATACGCAGTATTTT
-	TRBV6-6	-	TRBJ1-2	CASSSNYGHTF	TGTGCCAGCAGTTCGAACTATGGCCACACCTTC
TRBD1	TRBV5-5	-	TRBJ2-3	CASTDRPTDTQYF	TGTGCCAGCACGGACAGGCCGACAGATACGCAGTATTTT
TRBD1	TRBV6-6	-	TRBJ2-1	CASSYGQVSYNEQFF	TGTGCCAGCAGTTACGGACAGGTATCCTACAATGAGCAGTTCTTC
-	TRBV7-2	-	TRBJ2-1	CASSLISGYNEQFF	TGTGCCAGCAGCTTAATCTCCGGGTACAATGAGCAGTTCTTC
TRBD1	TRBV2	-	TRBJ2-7	CASSDRGTGLYEQYF	TGTGCCAGCAGTGATAGAGGGACAGGGTTATACGAGCAGTACTTC
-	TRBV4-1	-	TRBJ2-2	CASSQQGTTGELFF	TGCGCCAGCAGCCAACAGGGAACCACCGGGGAGCTGTTTTTT
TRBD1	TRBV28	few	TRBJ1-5	CASVTGPAYQPQHF	TGTGCCAGCGTGACAGGGCCGGCCTATCAGCCCCAGCATTTT
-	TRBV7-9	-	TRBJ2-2	CASSLATGGFNTGELFF	TGTGCCAGCAGCTTAGCGACAGGCGGTTTTAACACCGGGGAGCTGTTTTTT
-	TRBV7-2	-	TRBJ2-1	CASSSPTVQYYNEQFF	TGTGCCAGCAGCTCCCCGACAGTCCAATATTACAATGAGCAGTTCTTC
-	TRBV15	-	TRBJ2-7	CATSRDRASDEQYF	TGTGCCACCAGCAGAGATAGAGCTAGCGACGAGCAGTACTTC
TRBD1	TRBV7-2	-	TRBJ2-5	CASSLNRGRETQYF	TGTGCCAGCAGCTTAAACAGGGGTCGGGAGACCCAGTACTTC
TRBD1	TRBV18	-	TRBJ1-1	CASSLKAVGTGVNTEAFF	TGTGCCAGCTCACTCAAAGCGGTGGGGACAGGGGTGAACACTGAAGCTTTCTTT
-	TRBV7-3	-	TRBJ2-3	CASSSVGGSTDTQYF	TGTGCCAGCAGCTCCGTCGGCGGGAGCACAGATACGCAGTATTTT
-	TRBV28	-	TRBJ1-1	CASSVGGEAFF	TGTGCCAGCTCTGTGGGGGGTGAAGCTTTCTTT
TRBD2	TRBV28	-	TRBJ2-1	CASSETSGGFRDEQFF	TGTGCCAGCAGTGAGACTAGCGGGGGTTTCAGGGATGAGCAGTTCTTC
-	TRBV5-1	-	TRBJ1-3	CASSLTGRGNTIYF	TGCGCCAGCAGCCTTACAGGGCGCGGAAACACCATATATTTT
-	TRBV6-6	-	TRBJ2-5	CASSPPQTRSETQYF	TGTGCCAGCAGTCCCCCACAGACTAGGTCGGAGACCCAGTACTTC
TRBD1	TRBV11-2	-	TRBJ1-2	CASSLGPLDRGRSYGYTF	TGTGCCAGCAGCTTAGGCCCACTGGACAGGGGGCGTAGCTATGGCTACACCTTC
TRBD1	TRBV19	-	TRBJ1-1	CASESSRGVSDTEAFF	TGTGCCAGTGAATCATCCAGGGGGGTATCGGACACTGAAGCTTTCTTT
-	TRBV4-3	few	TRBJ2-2	CASSGIIGGGHEHRGAVF	TGCGCCAGCAGCGGTATCATAGGGGGAGGGCATGAACACCGGGGAGCTGTTTTT
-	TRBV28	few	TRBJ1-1	CASARLLLGRLPPDTEAFF	TGTGCCAGCGCTAGGTTGCTCCTGGGAAGACTACCCCCTGACACTGAAGCTTTCTTT
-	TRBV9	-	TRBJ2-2	CASSVGTGTPTGELFF	TGTGCCAGCAGCGTAGGCACCGGGACACCGACCGGGGAGCTGTTTTTT
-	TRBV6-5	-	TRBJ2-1	CASSWRQHMEQFF	TGTGCCAGCAGTTGGCGACAGCATATGGAGCAGTTCTTC